This entry concerns a single TCR beta chain. Its antigen is unknown. The repertoire was sequenced with immunoSEQ multiplex PCR; TCRdb's copy has only in-frame clones and lacks some. The sample carries tens of thousands of clones, 94% recorded once. This specimen belongs to a study of siplizumab effects on memory and regulatory T cells. The CDR3 has 14 amino acids. V was clipped by 4 bases and J by 6 bases; unmatched bases: 4. Germline lookup yields CDR1 SGHRS and CDR2 YFSETQ. Study outcomes and limitations: Siplizumab significantly brought down the alloreactive sequences that trace back to unstimulated CD4+ memory cells. Roughly 75-95% of proliferating clones (CD4+ or CD8+) could not be assigned a naive or memory phenotype. Apparently more diverse than memory cells, naive T cells also seemed major alloresponse contributors. Where siplizumab was present, mappable alloreactive CD4+ clones averaged roughly 66% Treg-derived, compared with 25% to 30% in controls.

Sequencing was performed on non-Treg CD4+ T cells sorted from blood. The clonotype was recovered from a human donor in good health. J is TRBJ1-4 and V is TRBV5-1, with TRBD1 matching 9 bases. The CDR3 sequence: CASSPGQGYEKLFF. DNA for the CDR3: TGCGCCAGCAGCCCGGGACAGGGATATGAAAAACTGTTTTTT.